The sequence of this TCR beta chain was determined in a study of molecular identifiers for immune sequencing clone quantification. Naive CD8 T cell sorting was performed on the CD8+CD4-CCR7+CD45RA+ phenotype. The V and J ends lost 1 base and 7 bases respectively, with 9 bases between them. This CDR3 spans 13 amino acids. Germline V gene data show CDR1 as SGHAT and CDR2 as FQNNGV. This clonotype was recorded at least ten times. Bulk TCR libraries used previously described methods and listed TCR primers. TCRdb independently ran MiXCR on the PCR reads; one entry per CDR3 protein. The sample holds roughly 100,000 distinct CDR3 sequences; about 35% are singletons and the top ten take roughly 9.3%.

Source material: naive CD8+ T cells from blood, with Jurkat cell RNA spiked in. Specified subset: FACS-sorted CD8+CD4-CCR7+CD45RA+ naive T cells. The V and J genes are TRBV11-2 and TRBJ2-3; perhaps TRBD1 as D (6 bases). The origin of this receptor is a human donor in good health. Some libraries in this study had Jurkat cell RNA spiked in. DNA of the CDR3: TGTGCCAGCAGCTTAGCCAGGGGTTATACGCAGTATTTT. It translates to CASSLARGYTQYF. The full variable domain, completed using reference TRBV11-2 and TRBJ2-3, is EAGVAQSPRYKIIEKRQSVAFWCNPISGHATLYWYQQILGQGPKLLIQFQNNGVVDDSQLPKDRFSAERLKGVDSTLKIQPAKLEDSAVYLCASSLARGYTQYFGPGTRLTVL.